Listed below are T cell receptor beta chains from one sample, sequenced in a study of OX40 agonist ivuxolimab in advanced cancers. The protocol was immunoSEQ multiplex PCR, while the TCRdb copy is restricted to in-frame clones and leaves out a portion. Seen here are over 10,000 clones, approximately 80% observed once, and the top ten hold less than 55%. The sample was CD4+ or CD8+ T cells sorted from blood, taken in a trial of the OX40 agonist ivuxolimab. Receptor source: an adult with an advanced solid tumor such as melanoma, head and neck, liver or kidney cancer. Each CDR3 is given with its conserved first and last residue.

TRBV29-1	CSVLGASGRPTGELFF
TRBV13	CASSYDRGRGYNEQFF
TRBV27	CASRLQPTGELFF
TRBV4-3	CASSQDLPDNTDTQYF
TRBV5-1	CASSLVGGYEQYF
TRBV19	CASSMISGSSYNSPLHF
TRBV27	CASICGPCYEQYF
TRBV27	CASSHRDRSPGGYTF
TRBV7-2	CASSFPGAYNEQFF
TRBV19	CASSTLEGAHGYEQYF
TRBV5-1	CASSLERDSYEQYF
TRBV7-9	CASSLIVGNDEQYF
TRBV28	CASRKVGFTGNTIYF
TRBV10-1	CASGERDSPPGELFF
TRBV19	CASSIGVNTEAFF
TRBV6-5	CASTEGHEQFF
TRBV25-1	CASSAREGGHNEQYF
TRBV19	CASSIVAGHTGELFF
TRBV7-9	CAGQGGGTEAFF
TRBV2	CASGGSNEQFF
TRBV5-1	CASSARQGASYNSPLHF
TRBV5-6	CASSSPRGGDWGYTF
TRBV23-1	CASSQSFLTSGRADEQFF
TRBV19	CASSLGYEQYF
TRBV19	CASSGVHLGEAFF
TRBV11-2	CASSYFGGSSDTQYF
TRBV13	CASSPSGTGPYEQYF
TRBV7-9	CASSFYNEQFF
TRBV5-5	CASSTEWQTPESNQPQHF
TRBV19	CASSMGFSNQPQHF
TRBV19	CASSTGGGDYEQYF
TRBV15	CATSEDRGAYEQYF
TRBV7-9	CASSPMGGYTF
TRBV19	CASSLGDTQYF
TRBV6-1	CASSEAAREAEAFF
TRBV28	CASSFGGRQPQHF
TRBV21-1	CASSNSLAPYSYEQYF
TRBV5-8	CASSFPTQYF
TRBV7-6	CASSYRDTYEQYF
TRBV21-1	CASRICVQQSRANVLTF
TRBV25-1	CASSASSNTIYF
TRBV11-2	CASSPDRDHEQYF
TRBV7-8	CASSLEGLTSNFGDNEQFF
TRBV13	CASSDRGTEAFF
TRBV10-3	CAISEAGAGGNTIYF
TRBV5-1	CASSPGLAGVYLTTDTQYF
TRBV2	CASSLKGLTINTEAFF
TRBV5-8	CASSPLIPYEQYF
TRBV27	CASRPTGSKNIQYF
TRBV18	CASSPLLAGDQETQYF
TRBV6-6	CASSPDKETQYF
TRBV6-5	CASSYLGAEAFF
TRBV6-1	CASSEGTGESEPQHF
TRBV29-1	CSVTDRINTGELFF
TRBV4-1	CASSQDRLFFEQYF
TRBV5-6	CASSLGAGRASEQYF